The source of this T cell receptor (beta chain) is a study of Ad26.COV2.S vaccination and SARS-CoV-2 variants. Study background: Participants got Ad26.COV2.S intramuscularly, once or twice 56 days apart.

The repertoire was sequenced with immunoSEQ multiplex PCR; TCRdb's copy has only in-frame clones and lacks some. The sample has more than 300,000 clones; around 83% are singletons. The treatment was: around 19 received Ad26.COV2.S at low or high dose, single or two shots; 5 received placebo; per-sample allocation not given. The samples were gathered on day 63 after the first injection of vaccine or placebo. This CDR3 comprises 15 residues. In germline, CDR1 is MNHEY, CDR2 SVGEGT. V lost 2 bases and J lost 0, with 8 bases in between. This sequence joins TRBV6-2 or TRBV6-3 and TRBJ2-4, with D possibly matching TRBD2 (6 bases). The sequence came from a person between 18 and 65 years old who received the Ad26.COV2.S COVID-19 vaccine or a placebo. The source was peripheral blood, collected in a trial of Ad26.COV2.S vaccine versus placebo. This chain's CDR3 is CASSYGGTAKNIQYF. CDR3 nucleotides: TGTGCCAGCAGTTACGGAGGGACAGCCAAAAACATTCAGTACTTC.